This entry lists 13 T cell receptor beta chains sequenced from one sample in a study of vaccination and CD4 T cells after COVID-19. With the Oncomine TCR Beta short-read assay, DNA from cultured CD4+ T cells was sequenced. From the PCR reads, TCRdb called clonotypes with MiXCR, one entry per CDR3 protein. Of roughly 14,000 distinct CDR3 sequences listed, 50% to 65% are singletons. No antigen is known for these receptors. Stated treatment: roughly 10-day PBMC culture with coronavirus spike peptide pools or control peptides (ViraFEST assay). Sequencing used CD4+ T cells from blood, cultured in vitro, obtained before SARS-CoV-2 vaccination. Every receptor here comes from a human donor who had recovered from COVID-19.

The chain recombines TRBV7-8 with TRBJ1-5; TRBD1 is a possible D gene (5 bases). CDR3 size: 18 residues. Germline V lookup: CDR1 SGHVS, CDR2 FQNEAQ. Trimming cost V 2 bases and J 7 bases, with 24 bases left between them. CDR3 DNA sequence: TGTGCCAGCAGCTTATATACGTCGGGCAGGGTCCTAGGGCAGCCCCAGCATTTT. As protein: CASSLYTSGRVLGQPQHF.

The chain carries TRBV7-2 and TRBJ1-5, with a possible D match to TRBD1 (6 bases). CDR1 and CDR2 (germline): SGHTA, FQGNSA. This CDR3 spans 19 amino acids. Trimming removed 0 bases at V and 5 bases at J, with 23 bases between. In nucleotides, the CDR3 is TGTGCCAGCAGCTTAGCGCCGATTCGACAGGCGGGACTTTATCAGCCCCAGCATTTT. Protein sequence: CASSLAPIRQAGLYQPQHF. Supplemented by reference TRBV7-2 and TRBJ1-5, the full variable domain reads GAGVSQSPSNKVTEKGKDVELRCDPISGHTALYWYRQSLGQGLEFLIYFQGNSAPDKSGLPSDRFSAERTGGSVSTLTIQRTQQEDSAVYLCASSLAPIRQAGLYQPQHFGDGTRLSIL.

V usage is TRBV5-1 and J usage is TRBJ2-5; TRBD2 aligns across 13 bases. The CDR3 sequence is 16 residues long. With V trimmed by 4 bases and J by 2 bases, 5 bases remained unmatched. Germline CDR1 reads SGHRS; CDR2 reads YFSETQ. The chain's CDR3 is CASSIGTSGAQETQYF. CDR3 bases: TGCGCCAGCAGCATCGGGACTAGCGGGGCACAAGAGACCCAGTACTTC.

This clonotype was picked up a small number of times. J is TRBJ1-5 and V is TRBV7-2; D gene unclear. Trimming stripped 3 bases from V and 3 bases from J, with 9 bases between. Germline V gene lookup returns CDR1 SGHTA and CDR2 FQGNSA. CDR3 length equals 14 residues. CDR3 region: CASSFVENNQPQHF. CDR3 in DNA: TGTGCCAGCAGCTTTGTAGAGAACAATCAGCCCCAGCATTTT.

A few counts support this clonotype. This chain connects TRBV20-1 to TRBJ2-5; TRBD2 is a possible D gene (6 bases). This CDR3 has 12 amino acids. In germline, CDR1 is DFQATT, CDR2 SNEGSKA (reference sequence). V lost 5 bases and J lost 3, with 10 bases in between. The CDR3 sequence is CSARIAEETQYF. In nucleotides, the CDR3 is TGCAGTGCTCGCATAGCGGAAGAGACCCAGTACTTC.

V gene TRBV29-1 combines with J gene TRBJ1-1; 9 bases fit TRBD1. This CDR3 is 16 amino acids long. Germline V CDR1 and CDR2: SQVTM, ANQGSEA. After removal of 6 bases from V and 4 bases from J, the junction contained 15 bases not matched to a gene. In nucleotides, the CDR3 is TGCAGCGTCCTAGGTACAGGGGGCGATGGGGTCACTGAAGCTTTCTTT. Amino acids: CSVLGTGGDGVTEAFF.

The gene calls are TRBV5-1 and TRBJ2-2; unclear D gene. The germline V gene encodes CDR1 SGHRS and CDR2 YFSETQ. The CDR3 has 13 amino acids. Trimming shortened V by 4 bases and J by 7 bases, and 11 bases separated the two germline ends. The CDR3 loop is CASSPSMGGELFF. The CDR3 coding sequence is TGCGCCAGCAGCCCATCGATGGGCGGGGAGCTGTTTTTT.

This clonotype turned up a few times. The rearrangement joins TRBV19 to TRBJ1-2; maybe TRBD1 (5 bases). Deletions cut 3 bases from V and 8 bases from J, with 10 bases between. The CDR3 is 12 amino acids. Germline CDR1 reads LNHDA; CDR2 reads SQIVND (reference sequence). The CDR3 spells CASSMAGWGYTF. CDR3 nucleotide sequence: TGTGCCAGTAGTATGGCAGGGTGGGGCTACACCTTC.

V and J are TRBV15 and TRBJ1-2; no clear D gene. Between the trimmed V and J ends, which lost 1 base and 4 bases, there was a span of 4 bases. Germline assignment: CDR1 LNHNV and CDR2 YYDKDF (reference sequence). The CDR3 runs to 12 residues. The CDR3 protein is CATSRVGYGYTF. CDR3 nucleotides: TGTGCCACCAGCAGAGTAGGCTATGGCTACACCTTC.

The chain combines TRBV19 with TRBJ1-5; D gene uncertain. The ends were cut back, 8 bases at V and 1 base at J, with 12 bases in the middle. The CDR3 covers 14 residues. The V gene's germline CDR1 is LNHDA and CDR2 SQIVND (reference sequence). CDR3 bases: TGTGCCAGTGGCCGTCTTGGGAGCAATCAGCCCCAGCATTTT. Amino acids: CASGRLGSNQPQHF.

CDR3 residues: CASSAGTQVYGDEQYF. DNA of the CDR3: TGCGCCAGCAGCGCCGGGACTCAGGTTTATGGTGACGAGCAGTACTTC. V is TRBV5-1 and J is TRBJ2-7, with a weak D call TRBD2 (6 bases). This CDR3 spans 16 amino acids. V gave up 4 bases and J gave up 5 bases, with 22 bases separating them. Germline assignment: CDR1 SGHRS and CDR2 YFSETQ. The variable domain in full, completed from reference TRBV5-1 and TRBJ2-7, reads KAGVTQTPRYLIKTRGQQVTLSCSPISGHRSVSWYQQTPGQGLQFLFEYFSETQRNKGNFPGRFSGRQFSNSRSEMNVSTLELGDSALYLCASSAGTQVYGDEQYFGPGTRLTVT.

This clonotype was seen a handful of times. The chain combines TRBV19 with TRBJ1-5; D call uncertain. The CDR3 sequence is 12 residues long. The V gene lost 1 base and the J gene lost 6 bases, with 4 bases spanning the gap. The germline V gene encodes CDR1 LNHDA and CDR2 SQIVND (reference sequence). Here the CDR3 DNA reads TGTGCCAGTAGTATAGGTGGTCAGCCCCAGCATTTT. Translation: CASSIGGQPQHF.

This sequence joins TRBV20-1 and TRBJ1-1; no clear D. Trimming shortened V by 6 bases and J by 6 bases, and 11 bases separated the two germline ends. This CDR3 region has 11 residues. Germline V lookup: CDR1 DFQATT, CDR2 SNEGSKA (reference sequence). As DNA, the CDR3 is TGCAGTGCCCTCCGCGGGGCTGAAGCTTTCTTT. Translation: CSALRGAEAFF.